The T cell receptor beta chain under discussion was sequenced for a study of blood T cell repertoires in COVID-19 (dated by TCRdb to the early 2020s). Notes on the research overall: Collaborator samples came from the United States, Italy and Spain and covered acute and convalescent phases of COVID-19. The material from the prospective study consisted of cDNA or gDNA derived from T cells, B-cell-depleted T cells, or PBMCs. Subjects who had been exposed to COVID-19, were actively infected with it, or had recovered from it provided the deeply sampled blood TCRbeta repertoires that made up the dataset. The repertoires were released in a freely available public database meant as a resource for research on the immune response to SARS-CoV-2. The samples were drawn from two sources: the first 160 participants of the ongoing ImmuneRACE study, and approximately 1,300 subjects contributed by 6 global collaborators. Sample metadata almost always included a de-identified subject ID, COVID-19 status, age in years and sex. HLA class I and class II types, where available, came from metadata supplied by the sample provider rather than from assay-based typing. What the work shows at the level of the full study, not this receptor alone: How much clinical and demographic metadata was included differed by source and by participant, and the metadata was provided uncurated.

This clone was seen just once. Its antigen is currently not known. There are no base qualities to consult, and no much larger clone falls within one base. The CDR3 contains 15 residues, cysteine and phenylalanine counted. The CDR3 DNA has 45 bases and is translated from base 1. Relative to germline, V is 6 bases shorter and J is 3 bases shorter, with 12 bases between their ends. According to the germline V gene, CDR1 reads MNHEY and CDR2 reads SVGAGI. The immunoSEQ Assay, a bias-controlled multiplex PCR, was used to amplify TCRbeta CDR3 regions from genomic DNA. The authors' pipeline ran thus. Nucleated cell counts per sample were estimated from amplification of reference gene primers within the assay. To quantify the absolute abundance of each unique TCRbeta CDR3 rearrangement, sequence reads were collapsed and filtered. For each sample, productive Simpson clonality was calculated as the square root of Simpson's diversity index across productive rearrangements. In TCRdb, the immuneACCESS table is reduced to in-frame sequences with V and J assigned. These tables do not hold every clone; where another copy was compared, an unresolved V gene accounts for under half, and the others remain unexplained. V and J calls and clone size are as listed in that table; D and trimming were resolved from the DNA. The sample table shows roughly 160,000 clones, and approximately 88% are seen once. The biggest ten clones account for 13% of the sample.

Participants in the prospective study were aged about 18 to 100 years, lived in under 30 United States geographic areas, and enrolled through a virtual design. To assign participants to cohorts, the prospective study relied on clinical history that participants themselves reported in a screening survey and a study questionnaire. For ImmuneRACE Cohort 3, a participant was defined as recovered based on two consecutive negative NP/OP PCR tests, clearance by a healthcare professional, or resolution of symptoms. Each participant in the prospective study had whole blood, serum and a nasopharyngeal or oropharyngeal swab collected by mobile phlebotomists. Over a roughly two-month period, participants in the prospective study had the option of providing additional blood draws and questionnaires. Prospective study blood samples were shipped either frozen or at room temperature before DNA extraction.

This receptor was taken from a woman aged 60 to 75 who had recovered from COVID-19. This chain is built from TRBV6-5 and TRBJ1-6; TRBD1 is a weak D gene call, 5 bases matching. Sequences were obtained from PBMCs or T cells enriched from blood (not recorded which). The DNA sequence follows: TGTGCCAGCAGACACAATACAGGCTATAATTCACCCCTCCACTTT. Translated, this is CASRHNTGYNSPLHF.